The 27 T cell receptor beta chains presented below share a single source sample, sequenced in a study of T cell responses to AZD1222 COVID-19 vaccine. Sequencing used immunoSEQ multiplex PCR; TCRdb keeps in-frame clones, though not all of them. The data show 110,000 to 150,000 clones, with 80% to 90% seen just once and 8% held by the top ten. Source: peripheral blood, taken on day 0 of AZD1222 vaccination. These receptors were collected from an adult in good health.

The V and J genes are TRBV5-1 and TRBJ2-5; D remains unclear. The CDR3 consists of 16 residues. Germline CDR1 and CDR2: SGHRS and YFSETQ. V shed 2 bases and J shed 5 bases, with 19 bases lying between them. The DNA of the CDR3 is TGCGCCAGCAGCTTAGCAGGAGATATCACCCGGGAGACCCAGTACTTC. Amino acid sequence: CASSLAGDITRETQYF.

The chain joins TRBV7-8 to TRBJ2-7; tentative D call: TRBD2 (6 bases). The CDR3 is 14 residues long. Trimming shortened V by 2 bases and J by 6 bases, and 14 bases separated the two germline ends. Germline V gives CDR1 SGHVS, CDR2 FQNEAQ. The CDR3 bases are TGTGCCAGCAGCTTATGGAGGGTCCGGGGCGAGCAGTACTTC. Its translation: CASSLWRVRGEQYF.

DNA of the CDR3: TGTGCCAGTAGTATAGGGTCAGGGAGAATCTACGAGCAGTACTTC. This encodes CASSIGSGRIYEQYF. V usage is TRBV19 and J usage is TRBJ2-7; D may match TRBD1 or TRBD2 (5 bases each). The CDR3 sequence is 15 residues long. V was trimmed by 1 base and J by 3 bases, leaving 13 bases between them. Germline CDR1 and CDR2: LNHDA and SQIVND (reference sequence).

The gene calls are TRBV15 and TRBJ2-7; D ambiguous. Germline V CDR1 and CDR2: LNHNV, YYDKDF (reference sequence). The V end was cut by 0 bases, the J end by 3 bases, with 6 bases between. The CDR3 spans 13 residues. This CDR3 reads CATSREGSYEQYF. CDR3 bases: TGTGCCACCAGCAGAGAGGGCAGCTACGAGCAGTACTTC. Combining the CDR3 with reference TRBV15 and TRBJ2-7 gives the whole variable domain DAMVIQNPRYQVTQFGKPVTLSCSQTLNHNVMYWYQQKSSQAPKLLFHYYDKDFNNEADTPDNFQSRRPNTSFCFLDIRSPGLGDTAMYLCATSREGSYEQYFGPGTRLTVT.

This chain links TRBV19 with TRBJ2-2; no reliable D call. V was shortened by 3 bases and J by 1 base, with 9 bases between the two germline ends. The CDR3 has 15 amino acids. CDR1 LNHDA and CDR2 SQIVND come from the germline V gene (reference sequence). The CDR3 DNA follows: TGTGCCAGTAGTATTCGGGCCCAGAACACCGGGGAGCTGTTTTTT. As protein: CASSIRAQNTGELFF.

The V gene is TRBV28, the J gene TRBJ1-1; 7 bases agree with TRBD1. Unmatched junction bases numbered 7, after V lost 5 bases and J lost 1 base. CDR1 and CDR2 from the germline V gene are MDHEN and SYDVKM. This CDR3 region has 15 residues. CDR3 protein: CASSKPRGSNTEAFF. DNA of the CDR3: TGTGCCAGCAGTAAACCCAGGGGGTCGAACACTGAAGCTTTCTTT.

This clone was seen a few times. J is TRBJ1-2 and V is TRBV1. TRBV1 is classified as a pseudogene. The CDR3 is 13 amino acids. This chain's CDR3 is CTSSQDRGYGYTF. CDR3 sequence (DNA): TGCACCAGCAGCCAAGATCGAGGCTATGGCTACACCTTC.

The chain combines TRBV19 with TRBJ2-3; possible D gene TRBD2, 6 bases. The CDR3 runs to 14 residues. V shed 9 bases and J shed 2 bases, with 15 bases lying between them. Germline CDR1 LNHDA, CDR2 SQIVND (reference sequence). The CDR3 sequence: CARAVGGNTDTQYF. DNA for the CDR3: TGTGCCAGGGCCGTAGGAGGGAACACAGATACGCAGTATTTT.

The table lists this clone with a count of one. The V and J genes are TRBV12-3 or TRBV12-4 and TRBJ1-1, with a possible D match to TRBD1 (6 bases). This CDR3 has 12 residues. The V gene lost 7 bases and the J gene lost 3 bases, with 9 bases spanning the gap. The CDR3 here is CASTHRDTEAFF. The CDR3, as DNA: TGTGCCAGCACACACAGGGACACTGAAGCTTTCTTT.

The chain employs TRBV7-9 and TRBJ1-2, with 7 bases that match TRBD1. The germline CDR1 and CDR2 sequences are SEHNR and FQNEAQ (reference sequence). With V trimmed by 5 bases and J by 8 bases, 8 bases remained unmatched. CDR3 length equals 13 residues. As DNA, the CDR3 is TGTGCCAGCAGCGACGGGACAGCCCAAGGCTACACCTTC. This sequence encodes CASSDGTAQGYTF. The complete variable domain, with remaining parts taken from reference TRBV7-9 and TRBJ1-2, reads DTGVSQNPRHKITKRGQNVTFRCDPISEHNRLYWYRQTLGQGPEFLTYFQNEAQLEKSRLLSDRFSAERPKGSFSTLEIQRTEQGDSAMYLCASSDGTAQGYTFGSGTRLTVV.

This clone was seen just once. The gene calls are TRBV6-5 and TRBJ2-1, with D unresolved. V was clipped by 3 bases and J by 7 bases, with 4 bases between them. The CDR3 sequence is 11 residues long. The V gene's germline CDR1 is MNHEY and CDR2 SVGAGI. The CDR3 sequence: CASSYFNEQFF. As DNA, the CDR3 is TGTGCCAGCAGTTATTTTAATGAGCAGTTCTTC.

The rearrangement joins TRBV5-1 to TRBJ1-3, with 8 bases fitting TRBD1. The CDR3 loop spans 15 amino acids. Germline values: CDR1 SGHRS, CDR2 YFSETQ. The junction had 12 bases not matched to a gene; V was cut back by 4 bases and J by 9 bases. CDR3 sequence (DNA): TGCGCCAGCAGCCCCGACAGGGGACAACGCGCCACCATATATTTT. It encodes CASSPDRGQRATIYF.

CDR3 residues: CASSPSTGGWDQETQYF. The CDR3 DNA reads as TGTGCCAGCAGTCCCAGTACGGGAGGGTGGGACCAAGAGACCCAGTACTTC. V gene TRBV5-4 combines with J gene TRBJ2-5; 8 nucleotides align to TRBD2. CDR3 length: 17 residues. Germline CDR1 SGHNT, CDR2 YYREEE (reference sequence). J lost 0 bases, V lost 5 bases, and 12 bases had no gene match. Full variable domain (outside the CDR3, taken from reference TRBV5-4 and TRBJ2-5): ETGVTQSPTHLIKTRGQQVTLRCSSQSGHNTVSWYQQALGQGPQFIFQYYREEENGRGNFPPRFSGLQFPNYSSELNVNALELDDSALYLCASSPSTGGWDQETQYFGPGTRLLVL.

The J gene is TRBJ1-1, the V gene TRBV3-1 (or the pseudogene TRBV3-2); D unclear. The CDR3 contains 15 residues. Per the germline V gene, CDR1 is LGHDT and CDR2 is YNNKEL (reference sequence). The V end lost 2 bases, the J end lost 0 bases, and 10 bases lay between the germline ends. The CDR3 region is CASSQRPQMNTEAFF. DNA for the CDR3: TGTGCCAGCAGCCAAAGGCCACAGATGAACACTGAAGCTTTCTTT.

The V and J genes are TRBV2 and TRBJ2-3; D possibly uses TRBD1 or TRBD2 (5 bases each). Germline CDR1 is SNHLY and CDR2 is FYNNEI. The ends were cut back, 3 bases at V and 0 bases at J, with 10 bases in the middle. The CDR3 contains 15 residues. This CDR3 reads CASSEGTLSTDTQYF. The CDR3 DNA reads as TGTGCCAGCAGTGAGGGGACCCTTAGCACAGATACGCAGTATTTT.

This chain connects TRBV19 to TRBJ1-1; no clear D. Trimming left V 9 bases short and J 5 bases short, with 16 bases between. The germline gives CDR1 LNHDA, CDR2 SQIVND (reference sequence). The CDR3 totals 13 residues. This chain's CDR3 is CASQSKYVTEAFF. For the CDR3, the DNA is TGTGCCAGCCAGTCAAAGTACGTTACTGAAGCTTTCTTT. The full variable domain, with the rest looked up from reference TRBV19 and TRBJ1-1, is DGGITQSPKYLFRKEGQNVTLSCEQNLNHDAMYWYRQDPGQGLRLIYYSQIVNDFQKGDIAEGYSVSREKKESFPLTVTSAQKNPTAFYLCASQSKYVTEAFFGQGTRLTVV.

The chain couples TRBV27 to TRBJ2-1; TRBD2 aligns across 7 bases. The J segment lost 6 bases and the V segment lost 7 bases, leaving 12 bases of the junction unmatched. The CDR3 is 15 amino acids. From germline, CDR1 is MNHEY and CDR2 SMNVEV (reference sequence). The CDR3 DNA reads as TGTGCCAGCAAGTCGGGAGGCACTTTTGTCAATGAGCAGTTCTTC. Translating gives CASKSGGTFVNEQFF.

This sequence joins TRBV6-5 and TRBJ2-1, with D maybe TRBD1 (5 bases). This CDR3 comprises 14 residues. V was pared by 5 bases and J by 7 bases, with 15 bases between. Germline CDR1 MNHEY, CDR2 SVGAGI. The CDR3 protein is CASSILTGLNEQFF. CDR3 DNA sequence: TGTGCCAGCAGTATCCTCACAGGCCTTAATGAGCAGTTCTTC.

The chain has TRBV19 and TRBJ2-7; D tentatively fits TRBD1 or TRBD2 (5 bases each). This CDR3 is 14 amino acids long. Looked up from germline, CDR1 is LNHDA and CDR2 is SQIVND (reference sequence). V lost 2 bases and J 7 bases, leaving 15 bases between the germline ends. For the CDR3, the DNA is TGTGCCAGTAGTATACCCCACGGGGCGGAGGAGCAGTACTTC. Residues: CASSIPHGAEEQYF.

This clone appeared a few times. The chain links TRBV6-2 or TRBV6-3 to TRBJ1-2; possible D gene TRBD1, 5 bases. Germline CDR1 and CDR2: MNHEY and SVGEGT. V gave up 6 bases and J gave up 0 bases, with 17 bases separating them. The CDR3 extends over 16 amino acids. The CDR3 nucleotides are TGTGCCAGCAGCCGGGACCGGGACCCAGCTAACTATGGCTACACCTTC. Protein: CASSRDRDPANYGYTF.

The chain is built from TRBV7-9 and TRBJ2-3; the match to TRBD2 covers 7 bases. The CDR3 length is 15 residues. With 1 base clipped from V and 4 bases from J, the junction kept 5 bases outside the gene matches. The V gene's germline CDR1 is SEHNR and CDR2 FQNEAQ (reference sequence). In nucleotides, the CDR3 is TGTGCCAGCAGCTTAGATGCGGGAGTCTCAGATACGCAGTATTTT. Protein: CASSLDAGVSDTQYF.

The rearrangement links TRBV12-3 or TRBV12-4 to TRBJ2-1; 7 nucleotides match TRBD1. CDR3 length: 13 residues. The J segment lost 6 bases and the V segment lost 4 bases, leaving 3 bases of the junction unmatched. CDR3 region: CASSWDSPNEQFF. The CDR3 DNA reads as TGTGCCAGCAGTTGGGACAGTCCCAATGAGCAGTTCTTC.

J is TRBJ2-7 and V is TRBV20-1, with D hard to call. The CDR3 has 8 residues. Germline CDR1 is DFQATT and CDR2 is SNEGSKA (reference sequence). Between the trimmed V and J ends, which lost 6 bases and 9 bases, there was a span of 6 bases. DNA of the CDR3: TGCAGTGCCCCCGGGCAGTACTTC. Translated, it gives CSAPGQYF.

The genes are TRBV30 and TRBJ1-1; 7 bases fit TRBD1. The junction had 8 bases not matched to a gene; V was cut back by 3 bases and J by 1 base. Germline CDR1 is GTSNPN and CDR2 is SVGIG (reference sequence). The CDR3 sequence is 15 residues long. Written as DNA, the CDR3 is TGTGCCTGGAGCCCCTGGGACAGAGGGAACACTGAAGCTTTCTTT. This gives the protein CAWSPWDRGNTEAFF.

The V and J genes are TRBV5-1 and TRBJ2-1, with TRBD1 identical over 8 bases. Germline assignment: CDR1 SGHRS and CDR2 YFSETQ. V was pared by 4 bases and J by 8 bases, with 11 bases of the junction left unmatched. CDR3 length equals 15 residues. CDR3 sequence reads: CASSPRTGPQDEQFF. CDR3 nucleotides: TGCGCCAGCAGCCCAAGGACAGGGCCCCAAGATGAGCAGTTCTTC.

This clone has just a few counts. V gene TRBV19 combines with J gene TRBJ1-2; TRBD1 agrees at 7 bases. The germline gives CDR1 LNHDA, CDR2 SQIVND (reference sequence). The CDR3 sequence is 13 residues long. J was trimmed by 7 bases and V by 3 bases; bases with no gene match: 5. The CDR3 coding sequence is TGTGCCAGTAGTATCAAGGGGGCTGGTGGCTACACCTTC. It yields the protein CASSIKGAGGYTF.

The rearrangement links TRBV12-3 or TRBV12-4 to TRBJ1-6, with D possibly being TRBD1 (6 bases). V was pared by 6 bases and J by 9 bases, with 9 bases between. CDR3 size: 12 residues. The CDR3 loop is CASSTRGSPLHF. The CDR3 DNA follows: TGTGCCAGCAGCACCAGGGGTTCACCCCTCCACTTT.